This T cell receptor (beta chain) was found in a study of memory CD4+ T cells and cytomegalovirus serostatus. Study summary: Of the healthy Belgian adults, nine or ten were CMV seropositive and fewer than 30 seronegative. Study-wide findings and caveats: Of 150 to 200 reported CMV TCRbeta sequences, some 67 were found in memory CD4+ repertoires.

The CDR3 has 14 residues. Trimming removed 6 bases at V and 1 base at J, with 9 bases between. CDR1 and CDR2 (germline): MNHEY, SVGAGI. TCRdb's table, derived via immunoSEQ multiplex PCR, lists solely in-frame clones and lacks some. The profile shows about 50,000 clones, 77% of them singletons. Single viable CD3+CD4+CD8-CD45RO+ cells were sorted as the memory CD4+ T cells. Total CD4+ T cells were enriched by CD4 positive selection. Note on this clone: Antigen unknown.

This TCR came from an adult in good health and CMV-seronegative. Sequenced input: memory CD4+ T cells from blood. The rearrangement links TRBV6-5 to TRBJ2-2; D gene ambiguous. Here the CDR3 DNA reads TGTGCCAGCAGCGAGACAAGGAACACCGGGGAGCTGTTTTTT. Its translation: CASSETRNTGELFF.